A single sample gave rise to the 9 T cell receptor beta chains below, sequenced in a study of post-analysis software for immune sequencing data (dated by TCRdb to the mid-2010s). The paper's findings and limits, for the study overall: Patients showed significantly higher frequencies than controls for a handful of TRBV segments, among them TRBV5-6, TRBV5-1 and TRBV20-1.

Their specific antigens are unknown. The library was generated by PCR. Sequenced using an Illumina HiSeq 2500. Unique molecular identifiers were incorporated into TCR beta cDNA libraries to reduce PCR and sequencing biases. TCRdb ran its own pipeline on the public reads, namely fastp trimming at Q25 and MiXCR clone calling, and kept in-frame beta chains. Rows are unified per CDR3 protein, each entry keeping the most common DNA and genes. Recorded for this sample are roughly 730,000 distinct CDR3 sequences; 25% to 30% of them occurred a single time. Clones ranked in the top ten supply 0.55% to 0.65% of the sample. What was sequenced was blood. The receptors stem from a girl aged 5 to 17 with multiple sclerosis.

As DNA, the CDR3 is TGCGCCAGCAGCTCCCTCGGGACAGGGGACCAGGAGCAGTTCTTC. This sequence encodes CASSSLGTGDQEQFF. This chain uses TRBV5-1 with TRBJ2-1; 10 nucleotides match TRBD1. CDR3 length: 15 amino acids. Germline CDR1 reads SGHRS; CDR2 reads YFSETQ. The junction had 10 bases not matched to a gene; V was cut back by 3 bases and J by 10 bases.

This clonotype was seen a few times. J is TRBJ2-2 and V is TRBV6-2 or TRBV6-3; tentative D call: TRBD2 (5 bases). The CDR3 sequence is 14 residues long. Trimming stripped 8 bases from V and 6 bases from J, with 16 bases between. Looked up from germline, CDR1 is MNHEY and CDR2 is SVGEGT. DNA for the CDR3: TGTGCCAGCCGACGAACGGGATACTCCGGGGAGCTGTTTTTT. Amino acid sequence: CASRRTGYSGELFF.

This clonotype has a handful of counts. This chain connects TRBV7-2 to TRBJ2-7; TRBD2 matches 9 bases. V dropped 5 bases and J dropped 3; count of bases not matched to a gene: 5. Germline CDR1 SGHTA, CDR2 FQGNSA. This CDR3 spans 14 amino acids. The CDR3 DNA follows: TGTGCCAGCAGCCTACCTAGCGGGAACTACGAGCAGTACTTC. It translates to CASSLPSGNYEQYF.

The CDR3 sequence: CASSPLGTGRNTEAFF. DNA for the CDR3: TGTGCCAGCAGCCCTCTAGGAACAGGCAGAAACACTGAAGCTTTCTTT. The chain has TRBV11-2 and TRBJ1-1, with a weak D call TRBD1 (5 bases). The V gene lost 5 bases and the J gene lost 2 bases, with 18 bases spanning the gap. The CDR3 spans 16 residues. Germline V gives CDR1 SGHAT, CDR2 FQNNGV.

The V and J genes are TRBV7-8 and TRBJ2-1; possible D gene TRBD2, 6 bases. CDR3 length: 16 amino acids. Trimming removed 4 bases from V and 9 bases from J, with 22 bases in between. Germline V gives CDR1 SGHVS, CDR2 FQNEAQ. The CDR3: CASSSVSGEAGGEQFF. CDR3 nucleotide sequence: TGTGCCAGCAGCTCGGTCTCGGGCGAGGCCGGGGGTGAGCAGTTCTTC.

Only a few counts were recorded for this clonotype. This chain connects TRBV3-1 to TRBJ2-1; D gene ambiguous. In germline, CDR1 is LGHDT, CDR2 YNNKEL (reference sequence). Trimming left V 3 bases short and J 9 bases short, with 9 bases between. This CDR3 contains 12 residues. CDR3 bases: TGTGCCAGCAGCCAGGTTGGCGGTGAGCAGTTCTTC. Encoded protein: CASSQVGGEQFF.

The V call is TRBV10-1, the J call TRBJ2-7, with 8 bases fitting TRBD1. The CDR3 is 16 amino acids. CDR1 and CDR2 (germline): WNHNN, SYGVQD (reference sequence). V trimming: 6 bases; J trimming: 3 bases; junction bases outside the gene matches: 13. The CDR3 nucleotides read TGCGCCAGCAGGGTTACCTCGGGACAGGCTTACTACGAGCAGTACTTC. Translated, it gives CASRVTSGQAYYEQYF.

This chain joins TRBV6-5 and TRBJ1-5; D gene ambiguous. Germline V lookup: CDR1 MNHEY, CDR2 SVGAGI. The CDR3 runs 13 residues. V was shortened by 0 bases and J by 7 bases, with 7 bases between the two germline ends. CDR3 DNA sequence: TGTGCCAGCAGTTACTCGGACCGACAGCCCCAGCATTTT. Protein product: CASSYSDRQPQHF.

V gene TRBV6-2 or TRBV6-3 combines with J gene TRBJ2-1, with no clear D. The CDR3 consists of 15 residues. The V end was cut by 4 bases, the J end by 5 bases, with 15 bases between. Germline V gene sequence: CDR1 MNHEY, CDR2 SVGEGT. In DNA form, the CDR3 reads TGTGCCAGCAGTTCCCAGAGTGTCGTCCACAATGAGCAGTTCTTC. As protein: CASSSQSVVHNEQFF.